This section outlines one T cell receptor beta chain sequence together with its context. The antigen is undetermined. This table comes from immunoSEQ multiplex PCR, and its TCRdb copy is limited to in-frame clones, with some not included. The sample consists of about 79,000 clones, approximately 92% of them appearing once. The record originates from a study of OX40 agonist ivuxolimab in advanced cancers. Findings and caveats of the study: Determination of antigen specificity was not performed for the expanded peripheral T cells. Clonal expansion by week 6 occurred in CD4+ and CD8+ blood T cells (at 0.1 to 3.0 mg/kg).

The source is an adult with an advanced solid tumor such as melanoma, head and neck, liver or kidney cancer. Sequenced material: CD4+ or CD8+ T cells sorted from blood, taken in a trial of the OX40 agonist ivuxolimab.

The CDR3 here is CAISEASGAYTGELFF. The DNA for the CDR3 is TGTGCCATCAGTGAGGCTAGCGGGGCCTACACCGGGGAGCTGTTTTTT. This chain links TRBV10-3 with TRBJ2-2, with TRBD2 identical over 9 bases. Germline V gives CDR1 ENHRY, CDR2 SYGVKD. This CDR3 has 16 residues. Trimming cost V 2 bases and J 3 bases; bases outside gene matches: 4.